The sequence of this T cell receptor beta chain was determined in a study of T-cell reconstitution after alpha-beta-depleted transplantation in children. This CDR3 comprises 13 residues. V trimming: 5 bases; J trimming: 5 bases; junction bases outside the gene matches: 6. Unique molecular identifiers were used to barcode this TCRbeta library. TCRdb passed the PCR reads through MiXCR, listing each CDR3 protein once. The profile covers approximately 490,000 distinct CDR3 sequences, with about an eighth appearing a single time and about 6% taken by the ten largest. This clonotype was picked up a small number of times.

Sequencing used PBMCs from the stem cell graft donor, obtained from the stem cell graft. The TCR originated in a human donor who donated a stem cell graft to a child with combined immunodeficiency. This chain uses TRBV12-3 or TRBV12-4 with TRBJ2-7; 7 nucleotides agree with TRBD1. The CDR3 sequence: CASSRGLLDEQYF. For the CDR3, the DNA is TGTGCCAGCAGTAGGGGGCTACTCGACGAGCAGTACTTC.